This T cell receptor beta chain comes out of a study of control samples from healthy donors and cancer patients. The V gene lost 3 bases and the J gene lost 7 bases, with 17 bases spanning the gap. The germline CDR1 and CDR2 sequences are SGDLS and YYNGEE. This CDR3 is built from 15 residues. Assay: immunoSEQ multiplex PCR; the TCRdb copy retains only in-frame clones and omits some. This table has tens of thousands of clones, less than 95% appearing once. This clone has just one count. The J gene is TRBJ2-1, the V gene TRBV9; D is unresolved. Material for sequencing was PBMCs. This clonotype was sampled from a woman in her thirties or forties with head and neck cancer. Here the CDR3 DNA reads TGTGCCAGCAGCGCCCACTCCGGGCCCCGTAATGAGCAGTTCTTC. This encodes CASSAHSGPRNEQFF.